This T cell receptor beta chain was obtained from a study of PD-1 blockade in classical Hodgkin lymphoma. Exposure to brentuximab vedotin varied, and each patient had relapsed following autologous stem cell transplantation. Profiling relied on immunoSEQ multiplex PCR, and the TCRdb table lists in-frame clones only, not all of them. The table records more than 140,000 clones, around 84% of them present only once. CDR3 length: 15 amino acids. Germline trimming cut 6 bases from V and 0 bases from J; bases unmatched to any gene: 4. The germline V gene encodes CDR1 LNHDA and CDR2 SQIVND (reference sequence). Whole-study findings and limits: Newly diagnosed patients had baseline TCR diversity that was reportedly lower than that of healthy donors.

A word on this clone: What it binds is unknown.

The receptor was derived from a human donor with classical Hodgkin lymphoma. Sequencing was performed on peripheral blood mononuclear cells (PBMCs), taken before the second cycle of nivolumab. This chain connects TRBV19 to TRBJ2-1, with 8 bases fitting TRBD1. This chain's CDR3 is CASSKQGDSYNEQFF. As DNA, the CDR3 is TGTGCCAGTAGCAAACAGGGGGACTCCTACAATGAGCAGTTCTTC.